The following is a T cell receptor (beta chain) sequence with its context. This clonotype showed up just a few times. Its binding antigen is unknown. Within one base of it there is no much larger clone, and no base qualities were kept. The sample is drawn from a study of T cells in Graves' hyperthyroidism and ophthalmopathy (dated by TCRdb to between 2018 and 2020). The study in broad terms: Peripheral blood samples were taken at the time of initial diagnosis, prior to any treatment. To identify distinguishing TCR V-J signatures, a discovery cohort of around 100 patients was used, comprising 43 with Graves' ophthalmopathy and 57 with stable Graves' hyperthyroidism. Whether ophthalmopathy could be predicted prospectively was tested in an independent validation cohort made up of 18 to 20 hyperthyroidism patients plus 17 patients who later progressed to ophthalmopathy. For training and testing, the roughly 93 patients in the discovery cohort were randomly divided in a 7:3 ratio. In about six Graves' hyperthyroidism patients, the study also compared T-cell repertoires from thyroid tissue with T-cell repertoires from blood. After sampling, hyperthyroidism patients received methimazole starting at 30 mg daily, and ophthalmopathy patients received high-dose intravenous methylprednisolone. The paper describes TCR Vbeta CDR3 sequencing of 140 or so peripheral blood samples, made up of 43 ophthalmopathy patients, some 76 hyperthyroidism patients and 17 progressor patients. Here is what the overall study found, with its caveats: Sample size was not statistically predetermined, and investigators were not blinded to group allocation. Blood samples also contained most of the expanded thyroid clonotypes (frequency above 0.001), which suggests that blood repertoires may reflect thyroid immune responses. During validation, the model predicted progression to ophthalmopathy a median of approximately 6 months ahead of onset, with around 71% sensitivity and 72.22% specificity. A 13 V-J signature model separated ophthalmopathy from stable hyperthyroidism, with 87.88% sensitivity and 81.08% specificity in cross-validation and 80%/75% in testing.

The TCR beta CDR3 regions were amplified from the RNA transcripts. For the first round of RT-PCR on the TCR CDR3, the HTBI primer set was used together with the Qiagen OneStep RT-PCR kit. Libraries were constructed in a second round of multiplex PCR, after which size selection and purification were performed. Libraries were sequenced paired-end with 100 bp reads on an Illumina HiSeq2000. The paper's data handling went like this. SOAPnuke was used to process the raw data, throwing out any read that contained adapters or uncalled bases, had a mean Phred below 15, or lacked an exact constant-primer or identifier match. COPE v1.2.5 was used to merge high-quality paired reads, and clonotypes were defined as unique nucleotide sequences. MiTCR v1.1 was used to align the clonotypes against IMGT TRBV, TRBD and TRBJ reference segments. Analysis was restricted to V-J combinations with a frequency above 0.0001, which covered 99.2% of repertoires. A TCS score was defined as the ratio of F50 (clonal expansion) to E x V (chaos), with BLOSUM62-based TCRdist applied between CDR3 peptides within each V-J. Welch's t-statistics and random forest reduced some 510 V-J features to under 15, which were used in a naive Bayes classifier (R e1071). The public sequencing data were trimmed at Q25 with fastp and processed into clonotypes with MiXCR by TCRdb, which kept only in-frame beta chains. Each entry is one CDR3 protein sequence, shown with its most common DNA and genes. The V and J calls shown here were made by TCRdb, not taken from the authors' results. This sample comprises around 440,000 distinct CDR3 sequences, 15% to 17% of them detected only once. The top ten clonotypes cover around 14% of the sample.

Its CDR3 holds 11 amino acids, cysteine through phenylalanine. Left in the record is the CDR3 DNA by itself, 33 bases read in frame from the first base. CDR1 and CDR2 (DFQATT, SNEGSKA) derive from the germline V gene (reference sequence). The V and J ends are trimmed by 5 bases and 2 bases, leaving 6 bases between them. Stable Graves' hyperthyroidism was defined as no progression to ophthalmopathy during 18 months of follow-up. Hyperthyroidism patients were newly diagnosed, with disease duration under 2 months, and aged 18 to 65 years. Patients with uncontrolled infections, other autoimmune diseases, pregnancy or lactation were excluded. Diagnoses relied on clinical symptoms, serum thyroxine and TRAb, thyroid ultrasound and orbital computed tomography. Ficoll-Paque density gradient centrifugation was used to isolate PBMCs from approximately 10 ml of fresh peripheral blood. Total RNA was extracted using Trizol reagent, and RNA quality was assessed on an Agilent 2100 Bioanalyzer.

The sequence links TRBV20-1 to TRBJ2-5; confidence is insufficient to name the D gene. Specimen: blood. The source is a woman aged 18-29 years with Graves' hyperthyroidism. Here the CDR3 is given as CSAGKQETQYF. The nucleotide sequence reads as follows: TGCAGTGCTGGGAAGCAAGAGACCCAGTACTTC.